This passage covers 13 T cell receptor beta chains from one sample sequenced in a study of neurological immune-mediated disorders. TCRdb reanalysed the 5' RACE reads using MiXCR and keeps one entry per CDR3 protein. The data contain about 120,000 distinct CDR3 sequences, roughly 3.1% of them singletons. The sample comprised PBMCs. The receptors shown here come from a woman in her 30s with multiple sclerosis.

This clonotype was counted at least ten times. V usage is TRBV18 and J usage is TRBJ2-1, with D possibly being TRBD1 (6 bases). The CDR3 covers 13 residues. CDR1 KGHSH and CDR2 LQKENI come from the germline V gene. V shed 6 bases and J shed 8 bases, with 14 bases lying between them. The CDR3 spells CASSLDRIHEQFF. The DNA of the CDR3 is TGTGCCAGCTCTCTCGACAGGATCCATGAGCAGTTCTTC.

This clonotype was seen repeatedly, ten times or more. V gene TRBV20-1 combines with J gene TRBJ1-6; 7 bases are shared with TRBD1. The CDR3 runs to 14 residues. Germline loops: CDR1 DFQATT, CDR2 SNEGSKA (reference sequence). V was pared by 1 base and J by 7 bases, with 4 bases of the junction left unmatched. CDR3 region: CSARAGTENSPLHF. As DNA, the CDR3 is TGCAGTGCTAGAGCAGGGACAGAAAATTCACCCCTCCACTTT.

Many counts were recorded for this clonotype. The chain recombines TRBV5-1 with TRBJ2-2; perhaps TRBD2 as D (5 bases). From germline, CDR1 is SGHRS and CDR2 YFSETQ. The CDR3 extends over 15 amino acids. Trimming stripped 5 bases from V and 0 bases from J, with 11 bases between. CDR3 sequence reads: CASRRGNANTGELFF. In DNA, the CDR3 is TGCGCCAGCAGACGGGGAAACGCGAACACCGGGGAGCTGTTTTTT.

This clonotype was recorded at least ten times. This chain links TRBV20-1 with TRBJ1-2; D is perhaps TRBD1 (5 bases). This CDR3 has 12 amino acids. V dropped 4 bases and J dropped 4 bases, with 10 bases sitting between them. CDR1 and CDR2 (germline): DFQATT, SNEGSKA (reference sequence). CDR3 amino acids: CSATDSAYGYTF. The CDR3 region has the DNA TGCAGTGCTACCGACAGCGCCTATGGCTACACCTTC.

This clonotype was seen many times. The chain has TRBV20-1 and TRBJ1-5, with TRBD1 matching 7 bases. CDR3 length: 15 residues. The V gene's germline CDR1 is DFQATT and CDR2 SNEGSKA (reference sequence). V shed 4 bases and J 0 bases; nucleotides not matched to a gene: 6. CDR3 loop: CSATQGEISNQPQHF. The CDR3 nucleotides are TGCAGTGCTACCCAGGGGGAGATTAGCAATCAGCCCCAGCATTTT.

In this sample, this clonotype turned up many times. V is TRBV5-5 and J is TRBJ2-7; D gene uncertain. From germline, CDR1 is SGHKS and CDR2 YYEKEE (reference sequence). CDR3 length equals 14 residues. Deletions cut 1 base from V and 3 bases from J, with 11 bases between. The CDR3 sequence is CASSLIWAGYEQYF. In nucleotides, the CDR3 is TGTGCCAGCAGCTTGATATGGGCCGGCTACGAGCAGTACTTC.

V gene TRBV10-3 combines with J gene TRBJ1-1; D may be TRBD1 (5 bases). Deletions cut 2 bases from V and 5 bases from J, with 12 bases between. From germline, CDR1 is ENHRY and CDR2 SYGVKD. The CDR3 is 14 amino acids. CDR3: CAISEGQGRTEAFF. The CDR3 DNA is TGTGCCATCAGTGAGGGGCAGGGTAGGACTGAAGCTTTCTTT.

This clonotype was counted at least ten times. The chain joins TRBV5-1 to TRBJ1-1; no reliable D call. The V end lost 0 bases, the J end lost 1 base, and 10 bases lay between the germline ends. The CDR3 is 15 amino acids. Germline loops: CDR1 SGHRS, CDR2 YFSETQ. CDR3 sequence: CASSLGHQSNTEAFF. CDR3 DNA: TGCGCCAGCAGCTTGGGCCACCAGTCGAACACTGAAGCTTTCTTT.

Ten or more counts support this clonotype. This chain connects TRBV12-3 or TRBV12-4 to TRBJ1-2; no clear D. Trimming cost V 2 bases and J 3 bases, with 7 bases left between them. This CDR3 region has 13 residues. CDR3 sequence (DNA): TGTGCCAGCAGTTTATCCAGTTACTATGGCTACACCTTC. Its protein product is CASSLSSYYGYTF.

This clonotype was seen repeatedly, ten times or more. The CDR3 reads CSARDQANWGQAPYEQYF. The CDR3 DNA sequence: TGCAGTGCTAGAGATCAGGCAAATTGGGGACAGGCTCCCTACGAGCAGTACTTC. The chain uses TRBV20-1 and TRBJ2-7; TRBD1 agrees at 8 bases. The CDR3 length is 18 residues. With 0 bases clipped from V and 2 bases from J, the junction kept 15 bases outside the gene matches. CDR1 DFQATT and CDR2 SNEGSKA come from the germline V gene (reference sequence).

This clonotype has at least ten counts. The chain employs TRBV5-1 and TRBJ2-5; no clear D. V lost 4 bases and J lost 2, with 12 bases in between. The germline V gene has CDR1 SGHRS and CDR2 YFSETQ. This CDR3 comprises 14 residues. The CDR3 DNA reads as TGCGCCAGCAGCCTCATCGGGCAACAAGAGACCCAGTACTTC. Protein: CASSLIGQQETQYF.

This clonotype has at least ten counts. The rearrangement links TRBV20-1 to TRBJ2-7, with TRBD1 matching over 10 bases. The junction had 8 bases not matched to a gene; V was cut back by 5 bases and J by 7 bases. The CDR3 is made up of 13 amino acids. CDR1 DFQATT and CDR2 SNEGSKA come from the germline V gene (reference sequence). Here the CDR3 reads CSAGTGVFGEQYF. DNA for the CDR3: TGCAGTGCTGGGACAGGGGTCTTCGGGGAGCAGTACTTC.

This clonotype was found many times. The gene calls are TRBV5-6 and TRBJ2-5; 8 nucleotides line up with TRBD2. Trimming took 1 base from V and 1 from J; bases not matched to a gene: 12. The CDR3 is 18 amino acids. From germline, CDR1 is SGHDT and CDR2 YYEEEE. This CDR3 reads CASSLSELAGTFQETQYF. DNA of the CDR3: TGTGCCAGCAGCTTGTCGGAATTAGCGGGGACCTTCCAAGAGACCCAGTACTTC.